A single sample is the source of the 14 T cell receptor beta chains below, sequenced in a study of T cell responses to AZD1222 COVID-19 vaccine. Libraries were prepared by immunoSEQ multiplex PCR; TCRdb keeps only in-frame clonotypes and omits some of them. Of about 120,000 clones listed, over 80% are singletons. The sequencing here drew on peripheral blood, taken on day 0 of AZD1222 vaccination. The receptors come from an adult in good health.

This clone was detected only once. The chain recombines TRBV2 with TRBJ1-6, with D unresolved. Germline assignment: CDR1 SNHLY and CDR2 FYNNEI. The CDR3 contains 13 residues. Trimming left V 7 bases short and J 3 bases short, with 7 bases between. CDR3 region: CASTTRYNSPLHF. CDR3 nucleotides: TGTGCCAGCACGACTCGCTATAATTCACCCCTCCACTTT.

The chain is built from TRBV4-3 and TRBJ2-5; 13 bases match TRBD2. The germline gives CDR1 LGHNA, CDR2 YSLEER. The CDR3 extends over 17 amino acids. V gave up 2 bases and J gave up 1 base; unmatched junction bases: 4. The CDR3, as DNA: TGCGCCAGCAGCCAATGGACTAGCGGGGGTACCCAAGAGACCCAGTACTTC. Encoded protein: CASSQWTSGGTQETQYF.

This chain connects TRBV6-2 or TRBV6-3 to TRBJ1-4, with D possibly being TRBD1 (5 bases). From germline, CDR1 is MNHEY and CDR2 SVGEGT. Trimming removed 4 bases from V and 4 bases from J, with 16 bases in between. CDR3 length: 16 amino acids. The CDR3 protein is CASSLTVTDVNEKLFF. CDR3 DNA: TGTGCCAGCAGTTTGACGGTGACAGACGTTAATGAAAAACTGTTTTTT.

The chain uses TRBV7-6 and TRBJ2-1, with no clear D. Trimming left V 2 bases short and J 4 bases short, with 12 bases between. The length of the CDR3 is 15 residues. Germline values: CDR1 SGHVS, CDR2 FNYEAQ. Written as DNA, the CDR3 is TGTGCCAGCAGCTTAACAATTGGGGTATACAATGAGCAGTTCTTC. As protein: CASSLTIGVYNEQFF. The variable domain in full, with the rest retrieved from reference TRBV7-6 and TRBJ2-1, is GAGVSQSPRYKVTKRGQDVALRCDPISGHVSLYWYRQALGQGPEFLTYFNYEAQQDKSGLPNDRFSAERPEGSISTLTIQRTEQRDSAMYRCASSLTIGVYNEQFFGPGTRLTVL.

The chain is built from TRBV15 and TRBJ2-7; D is undetermined. The V gene lost 0 bases and the J gene lost 4 bases, with 13 bases spanning the gap. The CDR3 is 15 amino acids. CDR1 is LNHNV and CDR2 is YYDKDF in the germline V gene (reference sequence). The CDR3 sequence: CATSRDRLSSYEQYF. CDR3 nucleotide sequence: TGTGCCACCAGCAGAGACCGATTATCCTCATACGAGCAGTACTTC.

The chain links TRBV28 to TRBJ2-5; 12 nucleotides align to TRBD2. Germline lookup yields CDR1 MDHEN and CDR2 SYDVKM. The CDR3 has 17 residues. V lost 11 bases to trimming and J lost 0 bases; unmatched junction nucleotides: 13. Here the CDR3 reads CASRLAGAVRNQETQYF. The CDR3, as DNA: TGTGCCTCGAGACTAGCGGGAGCGGTGCGCAACCAAGAGACCCAGTACTTC.

The chain couples TRBV4-1 to TRBJ1-5; D remains unclear. CDR1 is MGHRA and CDR2 is YSYEKL in the germline V gene. Trimming left V 1 base short and J 1 base short, with 8 bases between. This CDR3 is built from 15 residues. This chain's CDR3 is CASSQVHGSNQPQHF. For the CDR3, the DNA is TGCGCCAGCAGCCAAGTCCACGGGAGCAATCAGCCCCAGCATTTT.

This sequence joins TRBV7-8 and TRBJ1-1; D remains ambiguous. Germline CDR1 is SGHVS and CDR2 is FQNEAQ. This CDR3 spans 15 amino acids. V lost 1 base and J 4 bases, leaving 13 bases between the germline ends. In DNA form, the CDR3 reads TGTGCCAGCAGCTTAGGTTCAGCCCTGAGCACTGAAGCTTTCTTT. This gives the protein CASSLGSALSTEAFF.

This clone showed up just once. The chain is built from TRBV6-2 or TRBV6-3 and TRBJ1-1; D not resolved. V was cut by 3 bases and J by 2 bases, with 13 bases left in between. The germline gives CDR1 MNHEY, CDR2 SVGEGT. CDR3 length: 15 amino acids. The CDR3 spells CASSYDPWVNTEAFF. The CDR3 DNA reads as TGTGCCAGCAGTTATGACCCCTGGGTTAACACTGAAGCTTTCTTT.

The V call is TRBV10-1, the J call TRBJ2-1, with 10 bases fitting TRBD2. This CDR3 is built from 16 residues. Looked up from germline, CDR1 is WNHNN and CDR2 is SYGVQD (reference sequence). With 4 bases clipped from V and 7 bases from J, the junction kept 10 bases outside the gene matches. CDR3 in DNA: TGCGCCAGCAGTGGGCCTCTAGCGGGAGCGAAGAATGAGCAGTTCTTC. This translates into CASSGPLAGAKNEQFF.

J is TRBJ2-3 and V is TRBV2, with 12 nucleotides matching TRBD1. Germline V CDR1 and CDR2: SNHLY, FYNNEI. The CDR3 is 18 residues long. V was clipped by 4 bases and J by 2 bases; unmatched bases: 10. The CDR3 spells CASSAPGQGASDTDTQYF. As DNA, the CDR3 is TGTGCCAGCAGTGCCCCGGGACAGGGGGCTTCGGACACAGATACGCAGTATTTT.

This chain connects TRBV5-8 to TRBJ2-7; D possibly matches TRBD1 or TRBD2 (5 bases each). The CDR3 covers 15 residues. Germline lookup yields CDR1 SGHTS and CDR2 YDEGEE. With 2 bases removed from V and 0 bases from J, the gap between germline ends came to 12 bases. CDR3 nucleotide sequence: TGTGCCAGCAGCTTATACGGGACCCACTCCTACGAGCAGTACTTC. It encodes CASSLYGTHSYEQYF.

This chain joins TRBV28 and TRBJ1-5; the D gene is possibly TRBD1 (5 bases). Looked up from germline, CDR1 is MDHEN and CDR2 is SYDVKM. There are 15 residues in the CDR3. V lost 0 bases, J lost 0 bases, and 6 bases lay in between. The CDR3 sequence is CASSLWRGSNQPQHF. The CDR3 DNA follows: TGTGCCAGCAGTTTATGGAGGGGTAGCAATCAGCCCCAGCATTTT.

V usage is TRBV9 and J usage is TRBJ2-1; the D is unclear. Germline loops: CDR1 SGDLS, CDR2 YYNGEE. The V and J ends lost 3 bases and 3 bases respectively, with 4 bases between them. CDR3 length equals 12 residues. This CDR3 reads CASSEFYNEQFF. In DNA form, the CDR3 reads TGTGCCAGCAGCGAGTTCTACAATGAGCAGTTCTTC. The full variable domain, its missing parts supplied by reference TRBV9 and TRBJ2-1, is DSGVTQTPKHLITATGQRVTLRCSPRSGDLSVYWYQQSLDQGLQFLIQYYNGEERAKGNILERFSAQQFPDLHSELNLSSLELGDSALYFCASSEFYNEQFFGPGTRLTVL.